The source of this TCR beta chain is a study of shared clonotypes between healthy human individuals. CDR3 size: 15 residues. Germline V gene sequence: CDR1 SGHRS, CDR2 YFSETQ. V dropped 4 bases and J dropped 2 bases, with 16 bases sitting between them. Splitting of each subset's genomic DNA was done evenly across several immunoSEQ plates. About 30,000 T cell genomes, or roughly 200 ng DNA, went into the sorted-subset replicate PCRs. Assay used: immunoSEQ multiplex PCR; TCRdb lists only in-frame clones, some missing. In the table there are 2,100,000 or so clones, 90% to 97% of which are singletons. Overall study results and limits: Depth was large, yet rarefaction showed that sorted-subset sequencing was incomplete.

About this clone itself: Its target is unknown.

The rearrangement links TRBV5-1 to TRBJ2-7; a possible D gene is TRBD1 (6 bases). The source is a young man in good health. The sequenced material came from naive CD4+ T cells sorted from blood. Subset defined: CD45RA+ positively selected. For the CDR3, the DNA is TGCGCCAGCAGCCGCACAGGGATGGGCACCTACGAGCAGTACTTC. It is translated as CASSRTGMGTYEQYF.